This TCR beta chain was obtained from a study of T cell responses to AZD1222 COVID-19 vaccine. With respect to this clone: The same CDR3 is also encoded by other DNA sequences in this sample.

Produced via immunoSEQ multiplex PCR; TCRdb's table is partial and in-frame only. The sample records 150,000 to 200,000 clones, around 93% being singletons. V gave up 0 bases and J gave up 5 bases, with 5 bases separating them. The CDR3 length is 12 residues. Germline-derived CDR1 and CDR2 are SGHRS and YFSETQ. V is TRBV5-1 and J is TRBJ2-5; D unclear. This sequence originates from an adult in good health. Here the sequenced sample was peripheral blood, taken on day 0 of AZD1222 vaccination. The CDR3 loop reads CASSLASETQYF. CDR3 nucleotides: TGCGCCAGCAGCTTGGCCTCGGAGACCCAGTACTTC.